This passage covers 2 T cell receptor beta chains from one sample sequenced in a study of T cells in Graves' hyperthyroidism and ophthalmopathy. From RNA transcripts, TCR beta CDR3 regions were amplified. First-round RT-PCR of the TCR CDR3 relied on the HTBI primer set. TCRdb passed the multiplex PCR reads through MiXCR, listing each CDR3 protein once. Of about 610,000 distinct CDR3 sequences listed, approximately 15% are singletons. The sample consisted of blood. These receptors originate from a woman aged 40 to 50 with Graves' ophthalmopathy.

The DNA of the CDR3 is TGTGCCAGCAGTTTATGGGGCAGGTCAAACATTCAGTACTTC. Translated, it gives CASSLWGRSNIQYF. The chain employs TRBV28 and TRBJ2-4; D gene uncertain. The CDR3 runs to 14 residues. Trimming shortened V by 0 bases and J by 6 bases, and 9 bases separated the two germline ends. CDR1 MDHEN and CDR2 SYDVKM come from the germline V gene. The whole variable domain, filled in from reference TRBV28 and TRBJ2-4, reads DVKVTQSSRYLVKRTGEKVFLECVQDMDHENMFWYRQDPGLGLRLIYFSYDVKMKEKGDIPEGYSVSREKKERFSLILESASTNQTSMYLCASSLWGRSNIQYFGAGTRLSVL.

In its sample, this clonotype ranks as medium-sized. The chain couples TRBV6-2 or TRBV6-3 to TRBJ2-7; TRBD1 aligns across 8 bases. Germline CDR1 reads MNHEY; CDR2 reads SVGEGT. The CDR3 loop spans 13 amino acids. Trimming removed 8 bases from V and 4 bases from J; junction bases left unmatched: 7. The CDR3 reads CASGQGLGYEQYF. The CDR3 DNA reads as TGTGCCAGCGGACAGGGTTTAGGATACGAGCAGTACTTC.